A selection of T cell receptor beta chains follows, all from one sample in a study of blood T cell repertoires in COVID-19. Method: immunoSEQ multiplex PCR; TCRdb's copy keeps in-frame clones and lacks some. The sample has about 88,000 clones, around nine tenths seen once; the top ten hold 11%. Input material: peripheral blood. The receptors shown here come from a man at least 80 years old with acute or convalescent COVID-19. CDR3s include the opening cysteine and the closing phenylalanine or tryptophan.

J	V	CDR3
TRBJ2-5	TRBV24-1	CATSDRDREKTQYF
TRBJ2-3	TRBV4-1	CASSQVSLAGGDTQYF
TRBJ1-2	TRBV6-5	CASSYQGSYGYTF
TRBJ1-3	TRBV7-9	CASSLEATGLNTIYF
TRBJ2-1	TRBV19	CASSMGQINEQFF
TRBJ1-2	TRBV7-2	CASLGGPGQGTYGYTF
TRBJ1-5	TRBV18	CASSGTGRNQPQHF
TRBJ2-3	TRBV27	CATGIAGTDTQYF
TRBJ2-7	TRBV4-2	CASSQPAGQAYEQYF
TRBJ1-2	TRBV19	CASSPWDRANYGYTF
TRBJ1-2	TRBV7-8	CASSLDTGLSGYTF
TRBJ1-1	TRBV3-1/TRBV3-2	CASSPRGGADTEAFF
TRBJ1-6	TRBV18	CASSRDRDNSPLHF
TRBJ2-7	TRBV30	CAWSLAGGQGHEQYF
TRBJ1-2	TRBV2	CASSEDRVVYGYTF
TRBJ2-7	TRBV16	CASSQTGTGRNEQYF
TRBJ2-3	TRBV7-9	CASSLLGGALTDTQYF
TRBJ1-1	TRBV5-4	CASSSPGAGTEAFF
TRBJ1-1	TRBV5-1	CASSSSGHLNTEAFF
TRBJ1-1	TRBV11-2	CASSPGQGVGTEAFF
TRBJ1-2	TRBV27	CASYTNNQRAGYTF
TRBJ2-5	TRBV3-1/TRBV3-2	CASSQGTSGQETQYF
TRBJ2-7	TRBV5-4	CASSLGYASSYEQYF
TRBJ2-7	TRBV20-1	CSALPQGEQYF
TRBJ2-7	TRBV7-2	CASTRDRGSHEQYF
TRBJ2-7	TRBV5-1	CASSLGSLTYEQYF
TRBJ1-2	TRBV5-1	CASSAGTSYGYTF
TRBJ2-7	TRBV18	CASSPPMGGEEQYF
TRBJ1-3	TRBV7-2	CASSPQASSGNTIYF
TRBJ2-1	TRBV19	CASSPREALGQFF
TRBJ2-3	TRBV4-2	CASSQDLLAGGGTDTQYF
TRBJ1-2	TRBV7-6	CASSLIGDRGVFGYTF
TRBJ1-2	TRBV27	CASSRTDLGNYGYTF
TRBJ2-2	TRBV5-1	CASSPSGITGELFF
TRBJ2-7	TRBV25-1	CASSHLGTVYEQYF
TRBJ1-1	TRBV19	CASSIVRGNAFF
TRBJ2-7	TRBV6-5	CASSYSGRGSYEQYF
TRBJ1-2	TRBV7-2	CASSSSQGVGGYTF
TRBJ1-1	TRBV6-2/TRBV6-3	CASSYPGTSNTEAFF
TRBJ1-2	TRBV10-3	CAISEWTGGRNNYGYTF
TRBJ1-3	TRBV7-9	CASGKRQAPSGNTIYF
TRBJ1-4	TRBV2	CASSAPRGASEKLFF
TRBJ1-2	TRBV29-1	CSVAGTGNNYGYTF
TRBJ1-6	TRBV5-8	CASSFQRGYNSPLHF
TRBJ2-4	TRBV7-2	CASSSPGLAGTTQYF
TRBJ2-3	TRBV29-1	CSVDGLAGGTDTQYF
TRBJ2-2	TRBV3-1/TRBV3-2	CAIPGTGDTGELFF
TRBJ2-1	TRBV5-1	CASSLEGGEQFF
TRBJ2-1	TRBV6-5	CASSYLGERAYNEQFF
TRBJ2-7	TRBV18	CASSPRQGSPYEQYF
TRBJ1-2	TRBV5-6	CASSWRGGAANYGYTF
TRBJ2-1	TRBV3-1/TRBV3-2	CASSQDRYNEQFF
TRBJ1-5	TRBV6-2/TRBV6-3	CASSRGQGPNNQPQHF
TRBJ1-1	TRBV11-2	CASSSPVDSRENTEAFF
TRBJ2-7	TRBV25-1	CASSELGGTRYEQYF